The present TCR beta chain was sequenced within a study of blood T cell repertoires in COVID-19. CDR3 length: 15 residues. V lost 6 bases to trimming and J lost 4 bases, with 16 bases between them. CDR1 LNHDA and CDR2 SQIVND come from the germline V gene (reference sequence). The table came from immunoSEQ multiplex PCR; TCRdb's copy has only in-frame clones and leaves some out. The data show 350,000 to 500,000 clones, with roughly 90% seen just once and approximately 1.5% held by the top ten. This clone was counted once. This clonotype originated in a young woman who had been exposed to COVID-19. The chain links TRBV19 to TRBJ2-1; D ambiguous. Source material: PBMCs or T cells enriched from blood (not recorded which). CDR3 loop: CASRAFDVKYNEQFF. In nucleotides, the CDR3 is TGTGCCAGTAGAGCGTTCGACGTGAAGTACAATGAGCAGTTCTTC.